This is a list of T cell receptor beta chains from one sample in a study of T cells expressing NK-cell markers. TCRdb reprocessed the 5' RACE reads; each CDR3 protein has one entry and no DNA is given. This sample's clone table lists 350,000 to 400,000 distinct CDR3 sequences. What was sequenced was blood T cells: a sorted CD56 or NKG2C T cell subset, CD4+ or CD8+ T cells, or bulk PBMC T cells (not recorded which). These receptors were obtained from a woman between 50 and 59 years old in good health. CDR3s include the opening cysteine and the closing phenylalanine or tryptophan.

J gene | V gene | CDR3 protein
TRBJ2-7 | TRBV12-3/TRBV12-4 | CASSYGDRGKHSYEQYF
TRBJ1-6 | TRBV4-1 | CASSQDSYNSPLHF
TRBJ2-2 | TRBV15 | CATSRPSGVPGELFF
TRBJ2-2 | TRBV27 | CASSLNRAPGELFF
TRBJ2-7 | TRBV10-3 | CAISGWTGTYEQYF
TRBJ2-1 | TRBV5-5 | CASRPEGGPSSYNEQFF
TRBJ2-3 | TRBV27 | CASSLQQGLYTQYF
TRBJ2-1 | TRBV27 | CASSLFQVRSHEQFF
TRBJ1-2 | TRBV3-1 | CASSLQGLPFCTF
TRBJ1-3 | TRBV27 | CASSLSSRSTIYF
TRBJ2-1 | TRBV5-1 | CASCPGLAGVQEQFF
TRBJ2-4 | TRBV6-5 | CASSKTGRAKNIQYF
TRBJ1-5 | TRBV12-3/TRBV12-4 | CASTSALNQPQHF
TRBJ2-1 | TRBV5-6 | CASSLELLSGRAGEQFF
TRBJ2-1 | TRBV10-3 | CAIRGPLENEQFF
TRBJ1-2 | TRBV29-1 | CSVPGQGATGYTF
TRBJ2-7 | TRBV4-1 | CASSQDRGDLYEQYF
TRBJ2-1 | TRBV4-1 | CASSQVNLMGQFF
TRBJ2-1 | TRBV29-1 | CSVLSGSNYEQFF
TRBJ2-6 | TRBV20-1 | CSAPGTGLHSGANVLTF
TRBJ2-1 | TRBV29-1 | CSVNGLGFYNEQFF
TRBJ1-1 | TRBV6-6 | CASSWGGGSTEAFF
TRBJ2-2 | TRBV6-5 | CASSWGLAGLNTGELFF
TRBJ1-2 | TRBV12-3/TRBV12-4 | CASSLTGGSNYGYTF
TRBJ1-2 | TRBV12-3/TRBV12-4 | CASRYLPSGPNYGYTF
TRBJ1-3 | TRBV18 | CASYKTGSGNTIYF
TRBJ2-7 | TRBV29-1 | CSVSLLAGAEQYF
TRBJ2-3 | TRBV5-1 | CASSLGTGGGPFTDTQYF
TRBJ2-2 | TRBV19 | CASSMSWGPGELFF